This TCR beta chain came from a study of PD-1 blockade in classical Hodgkin lymphoma. For the study at large: Nivolumab was administered to patients intravenously at 3 mg/kg every 2 weeks.

Study-wide findings and caveats: The repertoire differences lack a defined cause, possibly disease activity or prior therapy. Reported findings placed baseline TCR diversity lower in newly diagnosed patients (compared with healthy donors).

About this clone: The target antigen is unknown.

The repertoire was sequenced with immunoSEQ multiplex PCR; TCRdb's copy has only in-frame clones and lacks some. The table lists tens of thousands of clones, approximately 90% of them singletons. The time point was: cycle 4 day 1 (C4D1), after 6 weeks of nivolumab. All the patients suffered relapse after autologous stem cell transplantation, and brentuximab vedotin exposure differed. This clonotype was obtained from a human donor with classical Hodgkin lymphoma. The sample was peripheral blood mononuclear cells (PBMCs), taken before the fourth cycle of nivolumab.

As DNA, the CDR3 is TGTGCCAGCAGTGAGGCCTCCCGAGAGACCCAGTACTTC. Translating it yields CASSEASRETQYF. V usage is TRBV6-4 and J usage is TRBJ2-5; D is undetermined. The CDR3 contains 13 residues. Per the germline V gene, CDR1 is MRHNA and CDR2 is SNTAGT. The germline V and J ends were trimmed by 3 bases and 4 bases, with 9 bases remaining between them.